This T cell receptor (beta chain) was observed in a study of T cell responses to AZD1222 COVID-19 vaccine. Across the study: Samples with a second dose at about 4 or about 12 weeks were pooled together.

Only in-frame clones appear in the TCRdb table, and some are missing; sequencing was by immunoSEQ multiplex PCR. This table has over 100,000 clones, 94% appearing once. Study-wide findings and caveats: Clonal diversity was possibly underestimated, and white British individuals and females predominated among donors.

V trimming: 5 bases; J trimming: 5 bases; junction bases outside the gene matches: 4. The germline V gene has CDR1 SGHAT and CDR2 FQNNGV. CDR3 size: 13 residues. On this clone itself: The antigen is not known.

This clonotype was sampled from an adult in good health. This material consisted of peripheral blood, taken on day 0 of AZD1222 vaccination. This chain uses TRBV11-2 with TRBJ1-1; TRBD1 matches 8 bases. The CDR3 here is CASSGQGGTEAFF. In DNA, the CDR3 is TGTGCCAGCAGCGGACAGGGTGGAACTGAAGCTTTCTTT.